The 24 T cell receptor beta chains reported below all come from one sample, sequenced in a study of T cells in Graves' hyperthyroidism and ophthalmopathy. TCR beta CDR3 regions were amplified from RNA. The HTBI set primed first-round TCR CDR3 RT-PCR. A single record per CDR3 protein comes from TCRdb applying MiXCR to the multiplex PCR reads. The sample has hundreds of thousands of distinct CDR3 sequences, approximately 25% seen once. The sequenced sample was blood. The receptors here all came from a woman in her 30s with Graves' ophthalmopathy.

Ten or more counts support this clonotype. The chain couples TRBV19 to TRBJ1-1; D is uncertain. CDR1 LNHDA and CDR2 SQIVND come from the germline V gene (reference sequence). This CDR3 spans 13 amino acids. V was shortened by 3 bases and J by 7 bases, with 12 bases between the two germline ends. Here the CDR3 DNA reads TGTGCCAGTAGTATGGGAAGGGCGGATGAAGCTTTCTTT. Its protein product is CASSMGRADEAFF.

This clonotype was found many times. The chain employs TRBV7-2 and TRBJ2-2; no reliable D call. The CDR3 is 14 amino acids. The germline CDR1 and CDR2 sequences are SGHTA and FQGNSA. Trimming left V 1 base short and J 4 bases short, with 7 bases between. The CDR3 DNA follows: TGTGCCAGCAGCTTAGGACCTAGCACCGGGGAGCTGTTTTTT. Its protein product is CASSLGPSTGELFF.

In its sample, this clonotype was seen many times. The CDR3 coding sequence is TGTGCCAGCAGTTTATCGATGGCGGGGGGGAACTATGGCTACACCTTC. Translation: CASSLSMAGGNYGYTF. V is TRBV27 and J is TRBJ1-2; possibly TRBD1 for D (5 bases). This CDR3 region has 16 residues. Per the germline V gene, CDR1 is MNHEY and CDR2 is SMNVEV (reference sequence). Trimming removed 0 bases at V and 2 bases at J, with 13 bases between.

This clonotype was observed at least ten times. This sequence joins TRBV7-3 and TRBJ2-2, with 9 nucleotides matching TRBD2. CDR1 and CDR2 (germline): SGHTA, FQGTGA. This CDR3 is 16 amino acids long. Germline trimming cut 2 bases from V and 4 bases from J; bases unmatched to any gene: 5. The CDR3 region is CASSLGGGATTGELFF. CDR3 coding DNA: TGTGCCAGCAGCTTAGGCGGGGGGGCGACCACCGGGGAGCTGTTTTTT.

This chain uses TRBV20-1 with TRBJ2-7; no firm D call. Germline V CDR1 and CDR2: DFQATT, SNEGSKA (reference sequence). The CDR3 sequence is 12 residues long. V gave up 2 bases and J gave up 3 bases, with 8 bases separating them. The CDR3 coding sequence is TGCAGTGCTAGACCCGACGGCTACGAGCAGTACTTC. Translating gives CSARPDGYEQYF.

This clonotype was picked up a small number of times. V and J are TRBV5-1 and TRBJ2-2; no clear D. From germline, CDR1 is SGHRS and CDR2 YFSETQ. Trimming left V 0 bases short and J 4 bases short, with 10 bases between. The CDR3 consists of 15 residues. This CDR3 is CASSLEGSGTGELFF. In DNA, the CDR3 is TGCGCCAGCAGCTTGGAAGGGTCTGGCACCGGGGAGCTGTTTTTT. The whole variable domain, filled in from reference TRBV5-1 and TRBJ2-2, reads KAGVTQTPRYLIKTRGQQVTLSCSPISGHRSVSWYQQTPGQGLQFLFEYFSETQRNKGNFPGRFSGRQFSNSRSEMNVSTLELGDSALYLCASSLEGSGTGELFFGEGSRLTVL.

The rearrangement links TRBV20-1 to TRBJ2-5; D is uncertain. The germline V gene encodes CDR1 DFQATT and CDR2 SNEGSKA (reference sequence). Trimming left V 7 bases short and J 5 bases short, with 11 bases between. The CDR3 has 11 residues. CDR3 sequence reads: CSVQLGETQYF. The CDR3 region has the DNA TGCAGTGTGCAGCTCGGGGAGACCCAGTACTTC.

This clonotype was counted at least ten times. This rearrangement joins TRBV20-1 to TRBJ2-7, with a tentative D call TRBD1 (6 bases). V lost 2 bases and J 3 bases, leaving 14 bases between the germline ends. CDR1 is DFQATT and CDR2 is SNEGSKA in the germline V gene (reference sequence). This CDR3 is built from 14 residues. CDR3 amino acids: CSARLGRGDYEQYF. CDR3 nucleotide sequence: TGCAGTGCTAGACTTGGCAGGGGAGACTACGAGCAGTACTTC.

This clonotype was recorded a few times. The J gene is TRBJ2-7, the V gene TRBV27, with TRBD1 matching over 10 bases. From germline, CDR1 is MNHEY and CDR2 SMNVEV (reference sequence). The length of the CDR3 is 15 residues. V was pared by 5 bases and J by 3 bases, with 7 bases of the junction left unmatched. CDR3 nucleotides: TGTGCCAGCAGTCCAGACGGGACAGGGGTCTACGAGCAGTACTTC. Translated, it gives CASSPDGTGVYEQYF.

This clonotype was recorded at least ten times. The chain links TRBV30 to TRBJ1-1, with D uncertain. The germline CDR1 and CDR2 sequences are GTSNPN and SVGIG (reference sequence). Between the trimmed V and J ends, which lost 5 bases and 0 bases, there was a span of 7 bases. The CDR3 is 12 amino acids. CDR3: CAWGLVNTEAFF. The DNA of the CDR3 is TGTGCCTGGGGTTTAGTGAACACTGAAGCTTTCTTT. Together with reference TRBV30 and TRBJ1-1, the CDR3 gives the full variable domain: SQTIHQWPATLVQPVGSPLSLECTVEGTSNPNLYWYRQAAGRGLQLLFYSVGIGQISSEVPQNLSASRPQDRQFILSSKKLLLSDSGFYLCAWGLVNTEAFFGQGTRLTVV.

This clonotype was picked up many times. The chain carries TRBV7-6 and TRBJ1-5, with D unresolved. V lost 4 bases to trimming and J lost 4 bases, with 8 bases between them. CDR1 SGHVS and CDR2 FNYEAQ come from the germline V gene. The CDR3 spans 13 residues. The CDR3 nucleotides are TGTGCCAGCAGCTCTGACCGAAATCAGCCCCAGCATTTT. This translates into CASSSDRNQPQHF. Variable domain in full (rest from reference TRBV7-6 and TRBJ1-5): GAGVSQSPRYKVTKRGQDVALRCDPISGHVSLYWYRQALGQGPEFLTYFNYEAQQDKSGLPNDRFSAERPEGSISTLTIQRTEQRDSAMYRCASSSDRNQPQHFGDGTRLSIL.

This clonotype was seen repeatedly, ten times or more. The chain has TRBV25-1 and TRBJ2-3; possibly TRBD1 for D (6 bases). Germline V gene lookup returns CDR1 MGHDK and CDR2 SYGVNS. The V end lost 0 bases, the J end lost 1 base, and 8 bases lay between the germline ends. The CDR3 has 15 residues. This CDR3 is CASSEYQGRTDTQYF. The CDR3 nucleotides read TGTGCCAGCAGTGAATATCAGGGGCGCACAGATACGCAGTATTTT.

The sample holds many counts of this clonotype. The rearrangement uses TRBV20-1 and TRBJ2-6, with no clear D. Germline CDR1 reads DFQATT; CDR2 reads SNEGSKA (reference sequence). The CDR3 covers 15 residues. Trimming took 5 bases from V and 0 from J, leaving 11 bases between them. CDR3 nucleotide sequence: TGCAGTGCTGGTGACCGGAGCTCTGGGGCCAACGTCCTGACTTTC. Translated, it gives CSAGDRSSGANVLTF.

This clonotype was observed at least ten times. The V and J genes are TRBV19 and TRBJ1-1; D is unclear. The CDR3 runs to 13 residues. Germline values: CDR1 LNHDA, CDR2 SQIVND (reference sequence). V lost 4 bases and J 4 bases, leaving 10 bases between the germline ends. CDR3 amino acids: CASSSVLGTEAFF. In nucleotides, the CDR3 is TGTGCCAGTAGTAGCGTATTGGGCACTGAAGCTTTCTTT.

This clonotype was seen repeatedly, ten times or more. The chain uses TRBV6-1 and TRBJ2-7, with 11 bases lining up with TRBD2. With V trimmed by 4 bases and J by 2 bases, 1 base remained unmatched. Germline assignment: CDR1 MNHNS and CDR2 SASEGT. There are 14 residues in the CDR3. The CDR3 is CASSGLAGTYEQYF. The CDR3 region has the DNA TGTGCCAGCAGTGGACTAGCGGGGACCTACGAGCAGTACTTC.

Turning to this clonotype: At one boundary the junction diverges from the germline segment, which might be a read error. V and J are TRBV6-1 and TRBJ1-2; D is uncertain. This CDR3 is 15 amino acids long. Germline CDR1 and CDR2: MNHNS and SASEGT. CDR3 DNA sequence: TGTGCCAGCAGTGAAGAGGGCAGGTTGTGGGATGGCTACAGCTTC. Translating it yields CASSEEGRLWDGYSF.

The chain recombines TRBV6-2 or TRBV6-3 with TRBJ2-1; no clear D gene. Trimming shortened V by 6 bases and J by 0 bases, and 21 bases separated the two germline ends. The CDR3 is 18 amino acids. The germline V gene has CDR1 MNHEY and CDR2 SVGEGT. This chain's CDR3 is CASSPLGSEDSSYNEQFF. In DNA form, the CDR3 reads TGTGCCAGCAGCCCGTTGGGAAGCGAGGATAGCTCCTACAATGAGCAGTTCTTC.

This clonotype was seen many times. The V call is TRBV6-1, the J call TRBJ1-5; 10 bases fit TRBD1. V was pared by 4 bases and J by 7 bases, with 4 bases of the junction left unmatched. The CDR3 runs 14 residues. CDR1 is MNHNS and CDR2 is SASEGT in the germline V gene. CDR3 residues: CASSVTGGDQPQHF. The CDR3, as DNA: TGTGCCAGCAGTGTGACAGGGGGCGACCAGCCCCAGCATTTT.

Many counts were recorded for this clonotype. The genes are TRBV11-2 and TRBJ2-7; D is uncertain. This CDR3 region has 14 residues. Trimming shortened V by 3 bases and J by 3 bases, and 12 bases separated the two germline ends. Germline lookup yields CDR1 SGHAT and CDR2 FQNNGV. CDR3 nucleotides: TGTGCCAGCAGCTTTGCGACTGATTACTACGAGCAGTACTTC. This encodes CASSFATDYYEQYF.

The genes are TRBV4-1 and TRBJ1-2, with 7 bases lining up with TRBD1. Germline loops: CDR1 MGHRA, CDR2 YSYEKL. The CDR3 length is 16 residues. V was pared by 4 bases and J by 4 bases, with 12 bases of the junction left unmatched. The CDR3 nucleotides are TGCGCCAGCAGCCCCCGAGGGGGGGACAGCATCTATGGCTACACCTTC. Translated, it gives CASSPRGGDSIYGYTF.

The rearrangement uses TRBV11-2 and TRBJ1-2; 8 bases map to TRBD1. Germline V CDR1 and CDR2: SGHAT, FQNNGV. The ends lost 4 bases at V and 5 bases at J; junction bases unmatched: 12. The CDR3 sequence is 16 residues long. The CDR3 protein is CASSSALGQGIYGYTF. CDR3 DNA sequence: TGTGCCAGCAGCTCTGCTTTAGGACAGGGAATTTATGGCTACACCTTC.

This clonotype was recorded many times. This chain uses TRBV5-1 with TRBJ2-7, with TRBD1 identical over 8 bases. The CDR3 contains 13 residues. From germline, CDR1 is SGHRS and CDR2 YFSETQ. The junction had 3 bases not matched to a gene; V was cut back by 4 bases and J by 3 bases. CDR3 residues: CASSTGQVYEQYF. Here the CDR3 DNA reads TGCGCCAGCAGCACGGGACAGGTCTACGAGCAGTACTTC.

The J gene is TRBJ2-7, the V gene TRBV5-1, with D possibly TRBD2 on 6 matching bases. The germline gives CDR1 SGHRS, CDR2 YFSETQ. Trimming removed 3 bases at V and 2 bases at J, with 15 bases between. The CDR3 spans 15 residues. The CDR3 region is CASSWGVGGAYEQYF. CDR3 DNA: TGCGCCAGCAGCTGGGGGGTCGGCGGAGCCTACGAGCAGTACTTC.

Ten or more counts support this clonotype. The V and J genes are TRBV20-1 and TRBJ2-7; possibly TRBD1 for D (5 bases). The V gene's germline CDR1 is DFQATT and CDR2 SNEGSKA (reference sequence). Between the trimmed V and J ends, which lost 0 bases and 0 bases, there was a span of 9 bases. CDR3 size: 14 residues. CDR3 nucleotide sequence: TGCAGTGCTAGAGAACAGGTCAGCTCCTACGAGCAGTACTTC. Its protein product is CSAREQVSSYEQYF.